The clone carrying this T cell receptor (beta chain) appeared once. Antigen: not known. The PCR had 60 Vbeta and 13 Jbeta primers. Here immunoSEQ multiplex PCR was the method, and the copy in TCRdb shows in-frame clones only, minus some. The table shows more than 95,000 clones, with less than 80% occurring only once. This sample was included in a study of cytomegalovirus exposure and HLA in healthy donors. Study information: Earlier, fewer than 140 million unique TCR beta sequences were recovered from about 170 million T cells by an analysis. Among around 400 genotyped donors, approximately 80% fell in the Caucasian-associated ancestry cluster. Study observations and caveats: In the analysis, some V segments, TRBV6-2 and TRBV6-3 included, were excluded as indistinguishable.

While unrecorded immune exposures were likely, the donors were nominally healthy when sampled. CDR1 MGHRA and CDR2 YSYEKL come from the germline V gene. V shed 0 bases, J shed 2 bases, and the junction held 10 bases outside the gene matches. The CDR3 length is 18 residues. The sample was PBMCs. This chain links TRBV4-1 with TRBJ2-1, with TRBD2 matching over 7 bases. This receptor was obtained from a woman aged 35 to 49 in good health and CMV-seropositive. As DNA, the CDR3 is TGCGCCAGCAGCCAAGATCGTTGGGGGGAGGGCCCCTACAATGAGCAGTTCTTC. Translation: CASSQDRWGEGPYNEQFF.